Each of the 18 T cell receptor beta chains below was sequenced from the same sample in a study of blood T cell repertoires in COVID-19. Sequencing was performed with immunoSEQ multiplex PCR; in TCRdb, only in-frame clones are kept and a portion is missing. The sample has under 150,000 clones, around 85% seen once. Sequencing used peripheral blood. These receptors originate from a woman between 45 and 65 years old who had recovered from COVID-19.

This chain connects TRBV6-6 to TRBJ2-1, with D maybe TRBD1 (5 bases). Deletions cut 6 bases from V and 6 bases from J, with 9 bases between. The length of the CDR3 is 12 residues. Per the germline V gene, CDR1 is MNHNY and CDR2 is SVGAGI (reference sequence). CDR3 residues: CASRQGTNEQFF. The CDR3 region has the DNA TGTGCCAGCAGGCAGGGTACCAATGAGCAGTTCTTC.

The rearrangement uses TRBV5-1 and TRBJ1-6; possibly TRBD1 for D (5 bases). The V end was cut by 4 bases, the J end by 6 bases, with 14 bases between. Germline V lookup: CDR1 SGHRS, CDR2 YFSETQ. The CDR3 consists of 15 residues. The CDR3 sequence: CASSVLDSRNSPLHF. CDR3 nucleotides: TGCGCCAGCAGCGTCTTAGACAGTCGTAATTCACCCCTCCACTTT.

The CDR3 protein is CASSHNFLGHPNEQFF. CDR3 coding DNA: TGTGCCAGCAGCCATAACTTCCTCGGACACCCCAATGAGCAGTTCTTC. V is TRBV3-1 (or the pseudogene TRBV3-2) and J is TRBJ2-1, with D maybe TRBD1 (5 bases). This CDR3 region has 16 residues. CDR1 and CDR2 from the germline V gene are LGHDT and YNNKEL (reference sequence). Trimming removed 3 bases from V and 6 bases from J, with 18 bases in between.

The rearrangement uses TRBV2 and TRBJ1-5, with D maybe TRBD1 (5 bases). There are 14 residues in the CDR3. The V and J ends lost 6 bases and 6 bases respectively, with 15 bases between them. Germline values: CDR1 SNHLY, CDR2 FYNNEI. This chain's CDR3 is CASRTTVTSQPQHF. The CDR3 DNA reads TGTGCCAGCAGGACGACAGTAACCAGTCAGCCCCAGCATTTT. Supplemented by reference TRBV2 and TRBJ1-5, the full variable domain reads EPEVTQTPSHQVTQMGQEVILRCVPISNHLYFYWYRQILGQKVEFLVSFYNNEISEKSEIFDDQFSVERPDGSNFTLKIRSTKLEDSAMYFCASRTTVTSQPQHFGDGTRLSIL.

This clone was counted only a few times. The V and J genes are TRBV7-9 and TRBJ1-1; 8 nucleotides match TRBD1. J lost 1 base, V lost 4 bases, and 8 bases had no gene match. Looked up from germline, CDR1 is SEHNR and CDR2 is FQNEAQ (reference sequence). The CDR3 covers 16 residues. The CDR3 DNA sequence: TGTGCCAGCAGCTCGCTCAGGACAGGGCGGAACACTGAAGCTTTCTTT. The encoded protein is CASSSLRTGRNTEAFF.

The chain employs TRBV19 and TRBJ1-2; TRBD1 is a possible D gene (5 bases). The germline V gene encodes CDR1 LNHDA and CDR2 SQIVND (reference sequence). V lost 1 base and J lost 1, with 10 bases in between. The CDR3 length is 15 residues. CDR3 region: CASSIAMTVNYGYTF. As DNA, the CDR3 is TGTGCCAGTAGTATAGCGATGACAGTTAACTATGGCTACACCTTC.

J is TRBJ2-5 and V is TRBV15; D remains unclear. This CDR3 has 13 residues. V lost 5 bases, J lost 2 bases, and 9 bases lay in between. The V gene's germline CDR1 is LNHNV and CDR2 YYDKDF (reference sequence). The CDR3 DNA sequence: TGTGCCACCAGCTACTCCCTGCAAGAGACCCAGTACTTC. Protein: CATSYSLQETQYF.

The chain carries TRBV4-3 and TRBJ2-5; 10 positions agree with TRBD1. With 4 bases clipped from V and 4 bases from J, the junction kept 3 bases outside the gene matches. The CDR3 has 14 amino acids. Germline-derived CDR1 and CDR2 are LGHNA and YSLEER. The CDR3 DNA sequence: TGCGCCAGCAGCCTTAGACAGGGGGCAGAGACCCAGTACTTC. Translating gives CASSLRQGAETQYF.

This chain connects TRBV11-3 to TRBJ2-3; weak D call: TRBD2 (5 bases). This CDR3 spans 15 amino acids. The germline V and J ends were trimmed by 1 base and 0 bases, with 8 bases remaining between them. Germline V CDR1 and CDR2: SGHNT, YENEEA. Here the CDR3 DNA reads TGTGCCAGCAGCTTAGGGCTAGCTAGCACAGATACGCAGTATTTT. This translates into CASSLGLASTDTQYF.

The chain joins TRBV2 to TRBJ2-1; TRBD1 is a possible D gene (5 bases). Per germline, CDR1 SNHLY and CDR2 FYNNEI. Trimming pared 1 base from V and 9 bases from J, leaving 7 bases between. The CDR3 contains 12 residues. CDR3 protein: CASSEEGPEQFF. The CDR3 DNA follows: TGTGCCAGCAGTGAAGAGGGGCCTGAGCAGTTCTTC.

The chain recombines TRBV7-8 with TRBJ2-7; D may be TRBD1 (6 bases). V was clipped by 5 bases and J by 4 bases, with 18 bases between them. The CDR3 runs 15 residues. Germline V gene sequence: CDR1 SGHVS, CDR2 FQNEAQ. CDR3 DNA: TGTGCCAGCAGCCCGCCACGGCAGCAGGGGTACGAGCAGTACTTC. It codes for CASSPPRQQGYEQYF.

This clone occurred many times. The CDR3 loop reads CAISKRTSGADTQYF. For the CDR3, the DNA is TGTGCCATCAGTAAACGGACTAGCGGGGCAGATACGCAGTATTTT. The chain is built from TRBV10-3 and TRBJ2-3; TRBD2 agrees at 12 bases. V shed 5 bases, J shed 4 bases, and the junction held 4 bases outside the gene matches. CDR3 length: 15 amino acids. Germline assignment: CDR1 ENHRY and CDR2 SYGVKD.

V usage is TRBV5-6 and J usage is TRBJ1-2; 7 bases line up with TRBD1. The germline V gene has CDR1 SGHDT and CDR2 YYEEEE. This CDR3 spans 12 amino acids. With 4 bases clipped from V and 8 bases from J, the junction kept 5 bases outside the gene matches. CDR3: CASSRRQGGYTF. The CDR3 DNA follows: TGTGCCAGCAGCCGTAGACAGGGAGGCTACACCTTC.

This chain connects TRBV7-2 to TRBJ1-1, with a tentative D call TRBD1 (6 bases). V was pared by 5 bases and J by 0 bases, with 13 bases between. This CDR3 region has 15 residues. Germline-derived CDR1 and CDR2 are SGHTA and FQGNSA. CDR3 in DNA: TGTGCCAGCAGCCTGGGACAACTGATGAACACTGAAGCTTTCTTT. Translating gives CASSLGQLMNTEAFF.

This clone was detected only once. The chain joins TRBV11-1 to TRBJ1-6; D remains unclear. The CDR3 contains 14 residues. Trimming stripped 2 bases from V and 6 bases from J, with 8 bases between. From germline, CDR1 is SGHAT and CDR2 FQDESV (reference sequence). DNA of the CDR3: TGTGCCAGCAGCTTACATAGTGGTAATTCACCCCTCCACTTT. Translated: CASSLHSGNSPLHF.

The chain uses TRBV5-1 and TRBJ2-1, with D possibly being TRBD2 (6 bases). V lost 1 base, J lost 4 bases, and 12 bases lay in between. Germline lookup yields CDR1 SGHRS and CDR2 YFSETQ. The CDR3 consists of 15 residues. CDR3 loop: CASSLMAGPYNEQFF. The CDR3 bases are TGCGCCAGCAGCTTGATGGCGGGACCGTACAATGAGCAGTTCTTC.

This sequence joins TRBV11-3 and TRBJ2-3, with TRBD2 matching over 11 bases. V shed 2 bases and J 5 bases; nucleotides not matched to a gene: 3. Germline V gene lookup returns CDR1 SGHNT and CDR2 YENEEA. The CDR3 is 15 residues long. CDR3 DNA: TGTGCCAGCAGCTTAACTAGCGGGAGTGGAGATACGCAGTATTTT. This gives the protein CASSLTSGSGDTQYF.

This clone was found once. This chain joins TRBV5-4 and TRBJ2-5; 7 nucleotides line up with TRBD1. The V gene's germline CDR1 is SGHNT and CDR2 YYREEE (reference sequence). The CDR3 totals 14 residues. The junction had 4 bases not matched to a gene; V was cut back by 4 bases and J by 1 base. CDR3 region: CASSLRDSQETQYF. The CDR3, as DNA: TGTGCCAGCAGCCTCCGGGACAGCCAAGAGACCCAGTACTTC.